These 22 T cell receptor beta chains were sequenced from one sample in a study of shared clonotypes between healthy human individuals. The assay was immunoSEQ multiplex PCR, and TCRdb's table has in-frame clones only and misses some. The sample includes a few million clones, under 97% of them seen just once. The material sequenced was naive CD4+ T cells sorted from blood. The subset here: CD45RA+ positively selected. All receptors derive from a man in his late teens or twenties in good health.

The chain uses TRBV6-6 and TRBJ2-5; D uncertain. The CDR3 has 13 amino acids. Germline V gives CDR1 MNHNY, CDR2 SVGAGI (reference sequence). Trimming cost V 7 bases and J 3 bases, with 12 bases left between them. The DNA for the CDR3 is TGTGCCAGCATGAATGCATGGGAAGAGACCCAGTACTTC. As protein: CASMNAWEETQYF.

V and J are TRBV29-1 and TRBJ2-3, with 8 bases matching TRBD2. V lost 2 bases to trimming and J lost 3 bases; unmatched junction nucleotides: 4. CDR1 is SQVTM, CDR2 ANQGSEA, per germline. CDR3 size: 14 residues. The CDR3 protein is CSVEPGGPTDTQYF. The DNA of the CDR3 is TGCAGCGTTGAACCGGGAGGGCCTACAGATACGCAGTATTTT.

The CDR3 protein is CASSIRTGGGFTEAFF. CDR3 nucleotide sequence: TGTGCCAGCAGCATCCGGACAGGGGGCGGATTCACTGAAGCTTTCTTT. The chain links TRBV11-2 to TRBJ1-1, with TRBD1 identical over 11 bases. The CDR3 is made up of 16 amino acids. Germline CDR1 reads SGHAT; CDR2 reads FQNNGV. Losses at the gene ends were 5 bases for V and 4 bases for J; bases not matched to a gene: 9.

In nucleotides, the CDR3 is TGTGCCTGGAGTGTGAACCAGGCCGCCTACACCTTC. Its translation is CAWSVNQAAYTF. The chain uses TRBV30 and TRBJ1-2; D is ambiguous. The CDR3 is 12 residues long. Germline CDR1 is GTSNPN and CDR2 is SVGIG (reference sequence). With 0 bases removed from V and 10 bases from J, the gap between germline ends came to 12 bases.

The chain employs TRBV7-9 and TRBJ2-1; possible D gene TRBD2, 5 bases. Trimming pared 5 bases from V and 5 bases from J, leaving 19 bases between. The germline V gene has CDR1 SEHNR and CDR2 FQNEAQ (reference sequence). The CDR3 has 16 amino acids. CDR3 region: CASSLTPTPGNNEQFF. The DNA for the CDR3 is TGTGCCAGCAGCCTCACCCCGACCCCCGGGAACAATGAGCAGTTCTTC.

This chain joins TRBV2 and TRBJ2-4, with 9 bases identical to TRBD2. This CDR3 is 14 amino acids long. The trim removed 6 bases at V and 0 bases at J, leaving 0 bases unmatched. Germline V gene data show CDR1 as SNHLY and CDR2 as FYNNEI. CDR3 loop: CASRTSGAKNIQYF. Here the CDR3 DNA reads TGTGCCAGCAGGACTAGCGGAGCCAAAAACATTCAGTACTTC.

This chain uses TRBV6-5 with TRBJ1-6, with 10 bases lining up with TRBD1. The CDR3 covers 16 residues. Germline trimming cut 2 bases from V and 9 bases from J; bases unmatched to any gene: 7. CDR1 is MNHEY and CDR2 is SVGAGI in the germline V gene. The CDR3 bases are TGTGCCAGCAGTTACGTCGGACAGGGGGTTGGTTCACCCCTCCACTTT. It translates to CASSYVGQGVGSPLHF.

This clone has just one count. Other DNA sequences in the same sample also yield this CDR3. DNA for the CDR3: TGTGCCAGCAGCTTAGGCCTTGGTAGCACAGATACGCAGTATTTT. It encodes CASSLGLGSTDTQYF. The chain employs TRBV7-3 and TRBJ2-3; no clear D. Between the trimmed V and J ends, which lost 2 bases and 0 bases, there was a span of 9 bases. Germline lookup yields CDR1 SGHTA and CDR2 FQGTGA. The CDR3 covers 15 residues.

The rearrangement links TRBV27 to TRBJ1-2; D may be TRBD1 (5 bases). Germline CDR1 is MNHEY and CDR2 is SMNVEV (reference sequence). The ends were cut back, 6 bases at V and 4 bases at J, with 15 bases in the middle. The CDR3 is 14 amino acids. The CDR3 sequence: CASRPGGRGYGYTF. DNA of the CDR3: TGTGCCAGCAGACCCGGGGGAAGGGGCTATGGCTACACCTTC.

About this clone itself: Within the sample, other DNA sequences also encode this same CDR3. The chain employs TRBV30 and TRBJ2-7; D might be TRBD2 (6 bases). There are 14 residues in the CDR3. Trimming pared 0 bases from V and 0 bases from J, leaving 9 bases between. CDR1 and CDR2 from the germline V gene are GTSNPN and SVGIG (reference sequence). This CDR3 reads CAWSVGGSSYEQYF. The CDR3 nucleotides are TGTGCCTGGAGTGTAGGAGGGAGCTCCTACGAGCAGTACTTC.

The gene calls are TRBV10-2 and TRBJ2-1; D is perhaps TRBD1 (5 bases). The CDR3 runs 14 residues. Germline V gene lookup returns CDR1 WSHSY and CDR2 SAAADI. Trimming took 4 bases from V and 6 from J, leaving 13 bases between them. CDR3 loop: CASSGAGSLNEQFF. CDR3 sequence (DNA): TGCGCCAGCAGTGGCGCAGGGTCCCTCAATGAGCAGTTCTTC.

Here the CDR3 reads CATPRGLGGELFF. CDR3 bases: TGTGCCACCCCCAGGGGGCTTGGCGGGGAGCTGTTTTTT. The gene calls are TRBV6-1 and TRBJ2-2; 8 nucleotides line up with TRBD1. The germline gives CDR1 MNHNS, CDR2 SASEGT. The V segment lost 10 bases and the J segment 7 bases; nucleotides outside the gene matches: 8. The CDR3 contains 13 residues.

To note about this clone: The sample contains more than one DNA sequence encoding this CDR3. The V call is TRBV25-1, the J call TRBJ1-2; D not resolved. This CDR3 is built from 11 residues. Trimming removed 2 bases at V and 8 bases at J, with 6 bases between. From germline, CDR1 is MGHDK and CDR2 SYGVNS. In DNA, the CDR3 is TGTGCCAGCAGTGAAGGATCGGGCTACACCTTC. Protein: CASSEGSGYTF.

This clone was seen once. In the same sample, other DNA sequences code for this CDR3. The V gene is TRBV2, the J gene TRBJ2-6; D ambiguous. The CDR3 consists of 13 residues. Trimming shortened V by 5 bases and J by 1 base, and 3 bases separated the two germline ends. Germline values: CDR1 SNHLY, CDR2 FYNNEI. The DNA for the CDR3 is TGTGCCAGCAGTACGTCTGGGGCCAACGTCCTGACTTTC. This translates into CASSTSGANVLTF.

The rearrangement joins TRBV7-2 to TRBJ2-1; D is possibly TRBD2 (5 bases). The germline V gene encodes CDR1 SGHTA and CDR2 FQGNSA. Trimming left V 4 bases short and J 6 bases short, with 7 bases between. This CDR3 is built from 12 residues. The CDR3 DNA is TGTGCCAGCAGCTCACTAGGCAATGAGCAGTTCTTC. Protein product: CASSSLGNEQFF.

This chain joins TRBV6-5 and TRBJ1-2; possible D gene TRBD1, 6 bases. There are 13 residues in the CDR3. The V end lost 6 bases, the J end lost 2 bases, and 10 bases lay between the germline ends. The germline V gene has CDR1 MNHEY and CDR2 SVGAGI. In DNA form, the CDR3 reads TGTGCCAGCAGCGCCGGACAGAACTATGGCTACACCTTC. It yields the protein CASSAGQNYGYTF.

V and J are TRBV29-1 and TRBJ1-2, with D perhaps matching TRBD1 (6 bases). Deletions cut 4 bases from V and 3 bases from J, with 18 bases between. Germline assignment: CDR1 SQVTM and CDR2 ANQGSEA. The CDR3 sequence is 15 residues long. DNA for the CDR3: TGCAGCGTTGTCTGGGGGAGGGGGGCTTACTATGGCTACACCTTC. This translates into CSVVWGRGAYYGYTF.

A note on this clone: The same CDR3 also results from other DNA sequences found in this sample. The chain has TRBV6-5 and TRBJ1-2, with TRBD1 as a possible D gene (6 bases). Germline values: CDR1 MNHEY, CDR2 SVGAGI. The length of the CDR3 is 11 residues. V dropped 6 bases and J dropped 8 bases, with 10 bases sitting between them. CDR3 nucleotide sequence: TGTGCCAGCAGCAAGGGGGGAGGCTACACCTTC. It is translated as CASSKGGGYTF.

J is TRBJ2-5 and V is TRBV28; D remains ambiguous. From germline, CDR1 is MDHEN and CDR2 SYDVKM. Trimming left V 2 bases short and J 1 base short, with 8 bases between. This CDR3 has 14 residues. The CDR3 DNA follows: TGTGCCAGCAGTTTAAGCATGTTCCAAGAGACCCAGTACTTC. Amino acids: CASSLSMFQETQYF.

The J gene is TRBJ2-7, the V gene TRBV25-1, with TRBD1 matching 10 bases. V was pared by 6 bases and J by 6 bases, with 5 bases of the junction left unmatched. CDR1 and CDR2 (germline): MGHDK, SYGVNS. The CDR3 consists of 13 residues. This CDR3 reads CASRGTGAGEQYF. The CDR3 DNA reads TGTGCCAGCAGGGGGACAGGGGCGGGCGAGCAGTACTTC.

This chain connects TRBV5-6 to TRBJ2-1; 11 nucleotides agree with TRBD1. The germline gives CDR1 SGHDT, CDR2 YYEEEE. This CDR3 is built from 15 residues. The V and J ends lost 5 bases and 4 bases, in that order; junction bases with no gene match: 5. CDR3 amino acids: CASSPGQGAYNEQFF. In DNA form, the CDR3 reads TGTGCCAGCAGTCCCGGACAGGGGGCATACAATGAGCAGTTCTTC.

The gene calls are TRBV6-6 and TRBJ2-7; tentative D call: TRBD1 (5 bases). V was trimmed by 0 bases and J by 13 bases, leaving 10 bases between them. This CDR3 is 11 amino acids long. CDR1 MNHNY and CDR2 SVGAGI come from the germline V gene (reference sequence). CDR3 nucleotides: TGTGCCAGCAGTTACTCCCAGGGAATATACTTC. The encoded protein is CASSYSQGIYF.